This T cell receptor (beta chain) was identified during a study of T cells in Graves' hyperthyroidism and ophthalmopathy. TCR beta CDR3 region amplification was performed from RNA transcripts. HTBI primers were used for first-round RT-PCR of the TCR CDR3. TCRdb reanalysed the multiplex PCR reads using MiXCR and keeps one entry per CDR3 protein. The sample consists of around 600,000 distinct CDR3 sequences, around a sixth of them appearing once. Investigators excluded patients with uncontrolled infection, other autoimmune disease, pregnancy or lactation. CDR1 and CDR2 from the germline V gene are SGHTA and FQGNSA. The CDR3 has 18 amino acids. The ends were cut back, 1 base at V and 5 bases at J, with 23 bases in the middle. This clonotype was seen repeatedly, ten times or more. Its cognate antigen is unknown. Findings of the study overall: Onset of ophthalmopathy came a median 6.5 months after the model predicted it. A 13 V-J model separated ophthalmopathy from stable hyperthyroidism. Appearing also in blood were most of the thyroid clonotypes expanded above 0.001.

The material sequenced was blood. This chain joins TRBV7-2 and TRBJ2-5; maybe TRBD2 (6 bases). This sequence was found in a woman aged 30 to 39 with Graves' hyperthyroidism. The CDR3 loop reads CASSLVMSGARTGETQYF. DNA for the CDR3: TGTGCCAGCAGCTTAGTTATGTCGGGAGCCAGGACGGGGGAGACCCAGTACTTC.